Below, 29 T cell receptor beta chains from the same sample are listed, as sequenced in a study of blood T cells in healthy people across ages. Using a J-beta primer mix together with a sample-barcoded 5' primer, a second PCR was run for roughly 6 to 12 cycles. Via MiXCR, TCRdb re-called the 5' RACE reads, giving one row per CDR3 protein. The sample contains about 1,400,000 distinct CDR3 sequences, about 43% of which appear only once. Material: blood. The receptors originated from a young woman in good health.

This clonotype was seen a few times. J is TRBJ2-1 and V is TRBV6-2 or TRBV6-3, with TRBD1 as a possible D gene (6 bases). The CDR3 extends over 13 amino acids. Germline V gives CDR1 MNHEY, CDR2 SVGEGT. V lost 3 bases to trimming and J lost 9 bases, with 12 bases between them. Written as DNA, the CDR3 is TGTGCCAGCAGTTATCACAGGGAGCCTGAGCAGTTCTTC. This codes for CASSYHREPEQFF.

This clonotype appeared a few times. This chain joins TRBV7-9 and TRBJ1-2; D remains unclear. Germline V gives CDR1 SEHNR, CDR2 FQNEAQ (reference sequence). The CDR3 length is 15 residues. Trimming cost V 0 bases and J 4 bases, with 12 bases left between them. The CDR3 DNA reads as TGTGCCAGCAGCTTAGCCTCCGGAGTCGGCTATGGCTACACCTTC. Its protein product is CASSLASGVGYGYTF.

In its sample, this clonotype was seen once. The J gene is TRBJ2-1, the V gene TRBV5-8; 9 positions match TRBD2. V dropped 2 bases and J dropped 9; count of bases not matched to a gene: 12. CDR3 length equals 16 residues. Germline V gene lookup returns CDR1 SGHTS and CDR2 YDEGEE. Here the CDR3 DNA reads TGTGCCAGCAGCTTTGGCGCGGGGGGGCTCGGAGGTGAGCAGTTCTTC. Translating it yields CASSFGAGGLGGEQFF.

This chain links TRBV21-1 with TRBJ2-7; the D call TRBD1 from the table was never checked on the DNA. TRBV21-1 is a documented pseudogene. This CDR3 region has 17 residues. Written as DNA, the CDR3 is TGTGCCAGCAGCAAAGGGAATCGACAGGGGATGATCCACGAGCAGTACTTC. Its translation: CASSKGNRQGMIHEQYF.

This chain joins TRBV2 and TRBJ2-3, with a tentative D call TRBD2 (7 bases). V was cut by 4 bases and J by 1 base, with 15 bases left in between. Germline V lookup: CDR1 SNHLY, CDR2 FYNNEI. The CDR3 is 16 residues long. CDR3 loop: CASSGAGALRTDTQYF. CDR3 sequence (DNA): TGTGCCAGCAGTGGCGCGGGGGCCCTTCGCACAGATACGCAGTATTTT.

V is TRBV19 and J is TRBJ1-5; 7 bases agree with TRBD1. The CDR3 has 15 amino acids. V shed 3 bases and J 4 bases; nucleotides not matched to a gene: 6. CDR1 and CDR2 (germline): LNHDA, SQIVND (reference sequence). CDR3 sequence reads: CASSIVPGGNQPQHF. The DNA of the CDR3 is TGTGCCAGTAGTATCGTTCCAGGGGGGAATCAGCCCCAGCATTTT.

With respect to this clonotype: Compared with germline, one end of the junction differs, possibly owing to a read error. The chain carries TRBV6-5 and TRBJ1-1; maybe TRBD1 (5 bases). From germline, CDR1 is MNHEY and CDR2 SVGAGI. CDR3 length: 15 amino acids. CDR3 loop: CAGSYSPGRDTEAFF. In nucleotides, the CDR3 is TGTGCCGGCAGTTACTCTCCAGGGCGGGACACTGAAGCTTTCTTT.

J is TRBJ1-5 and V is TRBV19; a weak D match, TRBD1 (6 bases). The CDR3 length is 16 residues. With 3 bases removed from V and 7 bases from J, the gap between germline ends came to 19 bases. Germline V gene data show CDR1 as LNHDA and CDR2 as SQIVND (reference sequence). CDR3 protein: CASSIPPWGAQQPQHF. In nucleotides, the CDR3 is TGTGCCAGTAGTATCCCTCCTTGGGGGGCGCAGCAGCCCCAGCATTTT.

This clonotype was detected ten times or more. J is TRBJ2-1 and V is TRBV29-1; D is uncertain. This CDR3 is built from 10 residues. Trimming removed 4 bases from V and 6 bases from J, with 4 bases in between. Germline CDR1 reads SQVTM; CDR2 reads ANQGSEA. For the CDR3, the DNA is TGCAGCGTTGGCGCCAATGAGCAGTTCTTC. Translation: CSVGANEQFF.

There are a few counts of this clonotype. The CDR3 region has the DNA TGTGCCAGCAGCTCGACTAGCGGGGGGTTAGTCGAGCAGTACTTC. Translation gives CASSSTSGGLVEQYF. The V call is TRBV11-2, the J call TRBJ2-5, with 13 bases identical to TRBD2. The J call may be faulty, since TRBJ2-7 better matches the DNA end. The CDR3 consists of 15 residues. CDR1 is SGHAT, CDR2 FQNNGV, per germline.

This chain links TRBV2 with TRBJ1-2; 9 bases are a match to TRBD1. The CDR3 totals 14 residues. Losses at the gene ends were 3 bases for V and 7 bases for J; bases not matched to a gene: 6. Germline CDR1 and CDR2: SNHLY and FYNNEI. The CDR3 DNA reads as TGTGCCAGCAGTGACGGACAGGGGCCCCTTGGCTACACCTTC. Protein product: CASSDGQGPLGYTF.

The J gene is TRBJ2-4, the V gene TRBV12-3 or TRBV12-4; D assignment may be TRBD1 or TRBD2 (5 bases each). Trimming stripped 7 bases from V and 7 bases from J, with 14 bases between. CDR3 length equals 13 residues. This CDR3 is CASMGEGRNIQYF. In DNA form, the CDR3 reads TGTGCCAGCATGGGGGAAGGGCGGAACATTCAGTACTTC.

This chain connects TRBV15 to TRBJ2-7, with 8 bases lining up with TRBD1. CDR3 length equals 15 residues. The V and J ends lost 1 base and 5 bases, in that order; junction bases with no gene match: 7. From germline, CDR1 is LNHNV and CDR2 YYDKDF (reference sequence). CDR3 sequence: CATSRGSQGAHEQYF. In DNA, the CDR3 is TGTGCCACCAGCAGAGGTAGCCAGGGGGCTCACGAGCAGTACTTC.

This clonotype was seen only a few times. In DNA form, the CDR3 reads TGTGCCAGCAGTGAGTTTTTAGGCAGGGAGGAAGAGACCCAGTACTTC. Translated, it gives CASSEFLGREEETQYF. V gene TRBV6-1 combines with J gene TRBJ2-5; a possible D gene is TRBD2 (6 bases). The germline V gene encodes CDR1 MNHNS and CDR2 SASEGT. Between the trimmed V and J ends, which lost 3 bases and 3 bases, there was a span of 17 bases. The CDR3 extends over 16 amino acids.

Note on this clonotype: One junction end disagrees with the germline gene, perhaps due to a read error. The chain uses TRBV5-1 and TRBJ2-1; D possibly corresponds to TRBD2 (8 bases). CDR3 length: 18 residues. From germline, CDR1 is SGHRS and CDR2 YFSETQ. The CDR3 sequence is CTSSLAERGPGGYNEQFF. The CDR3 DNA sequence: TGCACCAGCAGCTTGGCCGAGCGGGGGCCAGGGGGATACAATGAGCAGTTCTTC.

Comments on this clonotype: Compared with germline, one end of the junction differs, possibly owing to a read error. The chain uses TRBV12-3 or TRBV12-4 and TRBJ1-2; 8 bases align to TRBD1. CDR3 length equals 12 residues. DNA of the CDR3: TGTACCAGCAGTCCAGGGGGCCGGGGCTACACCTTC. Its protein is CTSSPGGRGYTF.

The CDR3, as DNA: TGTGCCAGCAGCCCCTCCCTACTAGCGGGAGAATATGGAGAGACCCAGTACTTC. It translates to CASSPSLLAGEYGETQYF. The chain carries TRBV12-3 or TRBV12-4 and TRBJ2-5; TRBD2 aligns across 11 bases. The V segment lost 6 bases and the J segment 4 bases; nucleotides outside the gene matches: 16. CDR3 size: 18 residues.

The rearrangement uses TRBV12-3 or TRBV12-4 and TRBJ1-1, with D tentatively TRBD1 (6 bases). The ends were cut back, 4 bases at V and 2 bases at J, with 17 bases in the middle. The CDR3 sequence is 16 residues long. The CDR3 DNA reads TGTGCCAGCAGTTCTACAGGGCTCGGGGGAAACACTGAAGCTTTCTTT. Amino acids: CASSSTGLGGNTEAFF.

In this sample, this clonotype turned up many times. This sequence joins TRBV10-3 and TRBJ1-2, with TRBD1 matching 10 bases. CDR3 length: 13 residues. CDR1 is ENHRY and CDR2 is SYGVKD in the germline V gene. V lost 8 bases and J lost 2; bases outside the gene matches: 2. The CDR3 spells CAIRTGGNYGYTF. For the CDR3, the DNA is TGTGCCATCCGGACAGGGGGAAACTATGGCTACACCTTC.

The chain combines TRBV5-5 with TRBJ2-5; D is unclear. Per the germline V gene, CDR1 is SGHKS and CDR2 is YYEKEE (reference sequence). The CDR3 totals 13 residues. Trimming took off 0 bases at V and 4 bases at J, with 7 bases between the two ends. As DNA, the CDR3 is TGTGCCAGCAGCTTGGCTAGGACAGAGACCCAGTACTTC. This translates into CASSLARTETQYF.

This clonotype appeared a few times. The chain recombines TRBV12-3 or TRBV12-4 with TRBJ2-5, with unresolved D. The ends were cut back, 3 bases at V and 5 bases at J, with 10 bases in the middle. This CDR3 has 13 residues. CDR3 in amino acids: CASSFWPLETQYF. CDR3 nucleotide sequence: TGTGCCAGCAGTTTTTGGCCTCTTGAGACCCAGTACTTC.

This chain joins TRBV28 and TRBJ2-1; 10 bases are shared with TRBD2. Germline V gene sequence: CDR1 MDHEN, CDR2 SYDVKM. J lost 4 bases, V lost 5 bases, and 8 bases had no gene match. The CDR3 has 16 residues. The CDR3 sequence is CASSPPTSGDYNEQFF. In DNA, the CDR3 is TGTGCCAGCAGTCCCCCCACTAGCGGGGATTACAATGAGCAGTTCTTC.

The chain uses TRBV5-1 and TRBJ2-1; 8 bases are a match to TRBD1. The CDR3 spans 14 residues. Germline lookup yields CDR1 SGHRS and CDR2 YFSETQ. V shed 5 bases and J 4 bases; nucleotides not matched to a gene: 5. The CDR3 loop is CASSTGQEYNEQFF. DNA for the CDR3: TGCGCCAGCAGTACGGGACAGGAGTACAATGAGCAGTTCTTC.

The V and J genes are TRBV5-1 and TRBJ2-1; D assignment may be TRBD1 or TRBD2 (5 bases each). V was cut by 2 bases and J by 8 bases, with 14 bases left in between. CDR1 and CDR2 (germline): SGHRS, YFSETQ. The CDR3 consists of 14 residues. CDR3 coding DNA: TGCGCCAGCAGCTTCGGGCAGGGAGATGATGAGCAGTTCTTC. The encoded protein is CASSFGQGDDEQFF.

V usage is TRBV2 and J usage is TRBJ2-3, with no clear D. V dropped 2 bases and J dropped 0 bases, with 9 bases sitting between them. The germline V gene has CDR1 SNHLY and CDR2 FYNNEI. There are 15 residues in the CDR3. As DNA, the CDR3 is TGTGCCAGCAGTGAATGGATAACTAGCACAGATACGCAGTATTTT. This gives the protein CASSEWITSTDTQYF.

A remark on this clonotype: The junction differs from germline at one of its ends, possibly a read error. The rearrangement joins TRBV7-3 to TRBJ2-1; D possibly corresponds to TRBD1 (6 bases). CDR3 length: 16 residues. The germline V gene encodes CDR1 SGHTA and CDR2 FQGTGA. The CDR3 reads CVSSLRGTLIVNEQFF. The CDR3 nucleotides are TGTGTCAGCAGCTTAAGGGGGACACTTATTGTAAATGAGCAGTTCTTC.

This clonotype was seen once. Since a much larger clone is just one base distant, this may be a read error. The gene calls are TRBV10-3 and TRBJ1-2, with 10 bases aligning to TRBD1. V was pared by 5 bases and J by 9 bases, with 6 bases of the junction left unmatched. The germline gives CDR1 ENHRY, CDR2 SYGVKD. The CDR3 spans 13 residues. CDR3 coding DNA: TGTGCCATCAGTCACGGGACAGGGGACTGCTACACCTTC. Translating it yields CAISHGTGDCYTF.

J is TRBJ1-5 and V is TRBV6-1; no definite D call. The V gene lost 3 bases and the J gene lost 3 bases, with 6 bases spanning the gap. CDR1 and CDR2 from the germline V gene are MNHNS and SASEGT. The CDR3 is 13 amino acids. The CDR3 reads CASSDQINQPQHF. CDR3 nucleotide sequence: TGTGCCAGCAGTGACCAGATCAATCAGCCCCAGCATTTT.

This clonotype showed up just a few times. The CDR3 spells CASSQEGNPEKLFF. In nucleotides, the CDR3 is TGCGCCAGCAGCCAAGAAGGAAATCCTGAAAAACTGTTTTTT. This sequence joins TRBV4-1 and TRBJ1-4, with D unresolved. The germline V and J ends were trimmed by 0 bases and 7 bases, with 9 bases remaining between them. Germline assignment: CDR1 MGHRA and CDR2 YSYEKL. The CDR3 runs to 14 residues.